The 29 T cell receptor beta chains below come from one sample, sequenced in a study of vaccination and CD4 T cells after COVID-19. Sequenced with the Oncomine TCR Beta short-read assay was DNA taken from cultured CD4+ T cells. TCRdb re-called the PCR reads with MiXCR, one entry per CDR3 protein. The table includes 8,900 or so distinct CDR3 sequences, 31% detected once. These receptors have no identified antigens. Treatment reported: roughly 10-day PBMC culture with coronavirus spike peptide pools or control peptides (ViraFEST assay). According to the study, CD4+ T cells from the unexposed donor were gathered ahead of the COVID-19 pandemic (2011-2018). Sequences were obtained from CD4+ T cells from blood, cultured in vitro. Receptor source: a human donor in good health.

The chain has TRBV20-1 and TRBJ1-5; D may be TRBD1 (5 bases). This CDR3 is built from 12 residues. V lost 1 base, J lost 7 bases, and 8 bases lay in between. Germline V gives CDR1 DFQATT, CDR2 SNEGSKA (reference sequence). The CDR3 region is CSARGGWQPQHF. CDR3 bases: TGCAGTGCTAGAGGGGGGTGGCAGCCCCAGCATTTT.

V gene TRBV2 combines with J gene TRBJ1-5, with D possibly matching TRBD1 (5 bases). The CDR3 sequence is 14 residues long. Germline V gene sequence: CDR1 SNHLY, CDR2 FYNNEI. V shed 6 bases and J shed 5 bases, with 14 bases lying between them. The CDR3 DNA is TGTGCCAGCAGAGACCGGGGCTATGATCAGCCCCAGCATTTT. It encodes CASRDRGYDQPQHF.

The chain uses TRBV2 and TRBJ1-5; D perhaps matches TRBD1 (6 bases). V lost 6 bases and J lost 0, with 12 bases in between. This CDR3 has 15 amino acids. Germline CDR1 is SNHLY and CDR2 is FYNNEI. CDR3 amino acids: CASSADSASNQPQHF. The CDR3 nucleotides are TGTGCCAGCAGCGCGGACAGCGCTAGCAATCAGCCCCAGCATTTT. Full variable domain (outside the CDR3, taken from reference TRBV2 and TRBJ1-5): EPEVTQTPSHQVTQMGQEVILRCVPISNHLYFYWYRQILGQKVEFLVSFYNNEISEKSEIFDDQFSVERPDGSNFTLKIRSTKLEDSAMYFCASSADSASNQPQHFGDGTRLSIL.

This clonotype counts as medium-sized. This chain connects TRBV6-1 to TRBJ1-5, with D unresolved. Germline lookup yields CDR1 MNHNS and CDR2 SASEGT. The germline V and J ends were trimmed by 6 bases and 5 bases, with 8 bases remaining between them. This CDR3 is built from 12 residues. CDR3: CASRAMDQPQHF. The CDR3 bases are TGTGCCAGCAGGGCCATGGATCAGCCCCAGCATTTT.

The sample holds a few counts of this clonotype. J is TRBJ1-2 and V is TRBV7-3; TRBD1 might be the D (6 bases). Trimming removed 5 bases at V and 8 bases at J, with 18 bases between. Germline V CDR1 and CDR2: SGHTA, FQGTGA. The CDR3 consists of 14 residues. CDR3 protein: CASSPDSGGRGYTF. CDR3 DNA: TGTGCCAGCAGCCCAGATAGTGGGGGCCGGGGCTACACCTTC.

V and J are TRBV5-8 and TRBJ2-3, with TRBD1 matching 9 bases. Looked up from germline, CDR1 is SGHTS and CDR2 is YDEGEE. The CDR3 consists of 14 residues. Trimming cost V 5 bases and J 4 bases; bases outside gene matches: 5. This CDR3 reads CASSYGTGPDTQYF. As DNA, the CDR3 is TGTGCCAGCAGTTATGGGACAGGGCCAGATACGCAGTATTTT.

CDR3 residues: CASNTGDAEKLFF. CDR3 in DNA: TGTGCCAGCAACACAGGGGATGCGGAAAAACTGTTTTTT. This chain uses TRBV7-9 with TRBJ1-4; 7 bases are a match to TRBD1. This CDR3 is built from 13 residues. CDR1 is SEHNR, CDR2 FQNEAQ, per germline (reference sequence). V lost 7 bases, J lost 8 bases, and 7 bases stayed unmatched.

This clonotype was picked up a small number of times. For the CDR3, the DNA is TGTGCCAGCAGTTACTCGAGCTACTATGGCTACACCTTC. It specifies CASSYSSYYGYTF. This chain joins TRBV6-5 and TRBJ1-2; no reliable D call. CDR1 and CDR2 (germline): MNHEY, SVGAGI. Trimming removed 0 bases at V and 3 bases at J, with 5 bases between. The length of the CDR3 is 13 residues.

This clonotype was detected only a few times. The V call is TRBV7-8, the J call TRBJ1-2; TRBD1 matches 11 bases. Losses at the gene ends were 5 bases for V and 0 bases for J; bases not matched to a gene: 5. Per germline, CDR1 SGHVS and CDR2 FQNEAQ. This CDR3 has 16 amino acids. The DNA for the CDR3 is TGTGCCAGCAGCCAAGGGACAGGGGGAGCTAACTATGGCTACACCTTC. Translation gives CASSQGTGGANYGYTF.

This clonotype has more than one count but fewer than ten. The rearrangement links TRBV20-1 to TRBJ2-1; 13 nucleotides agree with TRBD2. V was clipped by 6 bases and J by 3 bases; unmatched bases: 5. The CDR3 consists of 15 residues. Germline V gene data show CDR1 as DFQATT and CDR2 as SNEGSKA (reference sequence). The CDR3 DNA sequence: TGCAGTGCGGGGACTAGCGGGACCTTCTACAATGAGCAGTTCTTC. Residues: CSAGTSGTFYNEQFF.

This clonotype came up a few times. The J gene is TRBJ1-1, the V gene TRBV7-9, with TRBD1 matching over 8 bases. After removal of 2 bases from V and 7 bases from J, the junction contained 6 bases not matched to a gene. The germline V gene encodes CDR1 SEHNR and CDR2 FQNEAQ (reference sequence). The CDR3 runs 14 residues. The CDR3 coding sequence is TGTGCCAGCAGCTTATCGACAGGGGCTAATGAAGCTTTCTTT. Protein sequence: CASSLSTGANEAFF. Supplemented by reference TRBV7-9 and TRBJ1-1, the full variable domain reads DTGVSQNPRHKITKRGQNVTFRCDPISEHNRLYWYRQTLGQGPEFLTYFQNEAQLEKSRLLSDRFSAERPKGSFSTLEIQRTEQGDSAMYLCASSLSTGANEAFFGQGTRLTVV.

This clonotype is termed medium-sized. The chain uses TRBV6-1 and TRBJ1-2; TRBD1 matches at 9 bases. Per germline, CDR1 MNHNS and CDR2 SASEGT. The CDR3 is made up of 13 amino acids. The V gene end was trimmed by 6 bases and the J gene end by 8 bases; junction bases not matched to a gene: 7. The CDR3 nucleotides read TGTGCCAGCAGGGGACAGGGACTAAGGGGCTACACCTTC. Its protein product is CASRGQGLRGYTF.

This clonotype has a single count. The chain joins TRBV19 to TRBJ2-4; the D gene is possibly TRBD2 (6 bases). Germline CDR1 LNHDA, CDR2 SQIVND (reference sequence). The CDR3 is 17 residues long. Trimming stripped 0 bases from V and 0 bases from J, with 12 bases between. CDR3 coding DNA: TGTGCCAGTAGTATAGATTGGGCGGGACTAGCCAAAAACATTCAGTACTTC. Translating it yields CASSIDWAGLAKNIQYF.

This clonotype is medium-sized by share. The chain combines TRBV20-1 with TRBJ1-5; weak D call: TRBD1 (5 bases). V was shortened by 3 bases and J by 1 base, with 10 bases between the two germline ends. CDR3 length equals 14 residues. Germline CDR1 is DFQATT and CDR2 is SNEGSKA (reference sequence). The CDR3 reads CSASPGLSNQPQHF. CDR3 DNA: TGCAGTGCTAGTCCAGGGCTGAGCAATCAGCCCCAGCATTTT.

The rearrangement links TRBV20-1 to TRBJ2-7; 11 bases agree with TRBD2. With 2 bases clipped from V and 4 bases from J, the junction kept 4 bases outside the gene matches. In germline, CDR1 is DFQATT, CDR2 SNEGSKA (reference sequence). This CDR3 has 14 residues. The CDR3 nucleotides read TGCAGTGCTAGACTAGCGGGGGGATTATACGAGCAGTACTTC. Its protein product is CSARLAGGLYEQYF.

In DNA form, the CDR3 reads TGTGCCAGCACTCCGGGGGGGGCGTGGACTGAAGCTTTCTTT. As protein: CASTPGGAWTEAFF. The chain carries TRBV12-3 or TRBV12-4 and TRBJ1-1; D is possibly TRBD1 (6 bases). This CDR3 is built from 14 residues. The ends were cut back, 7 bases at V and 5 bases at J, with 17 bases in the middle.

The chain uses TRBV10-3 and TRBJ1-1; TRBD1 matches at 9 bases. The CDR3 is made up of 13 amino acids. Germline V gene data show CDR1 as ENHRY and CDR2 as SYGVKD. After removal of 7 bases from V and 5 bases from J, the junction contained 5 bases not matched to a gene. CDR3 in amino acids: CAIKGTGSTEAFF. The DNA of the CDR3 is TGTGCCATCAAGGGGACAGGGTCGACTGAAGCTTTCTTT.

This clonotype was recorded only once. The chain combines TRBV5-6 with TRBJ1-1; D uncertain. Trimming removed 4 bases from V and 5 bases from J, with 15 bases in between. Germline CDR1 reads SGHDT; CDR2 reads YYEEEE. The CDR3 runs 14 residues. CDR3 region: CASSPPLARTEAFF. Here the CDR3 DNA reads TGTGCCAGCAGCCCCCCCCTGGCGAGAACTGAAGCTTTCTTT.

The V and J genes are TRBV20-1 and TRBJ1-1, with 7 bases aligning to TRBD1. The CDR3 has 15 residues. Per the germline V gene, CDR1 is DFQATT and CDR2 is SNEGSKA (reference sequence). The V and J ends lost 6 bases and 0 bases, in that order; junction bases with no gene match: 10. The CDR3 nucleotides are TGCAGTGCCCTGGGGACAGCTAAAGTGAACACTGAAGCTTTCTTT. Its protein is CSALGTAKVNTEAFF.

The V call is TRBV9, the J call TRBJ2-1; D tentatively reads TRBD1 or TRBD2 (6 bases each). The V end lost 3 bases, the J end lost 4 bases, and 17 bases lay between the germline ends. Germline CDR1 SGDLS, CDR2 YYNGEE. The CDR3 runs to 16 residues. The CDR3 DNA follows: TGTGCCAGCAGCGCCGACACGGGGGCAGAATACAATGAGCAGTTCTTC. Its translation: CASSADTGAEYNEQFF.

This clonotype was picked up a small number of times. The V and J genes are TRBV6-1 and TRBJ1-1, with a possible D match to TRBD1 (5 bases). Trimming removed 5 bases from V and 0 bases from J, with 13 bases in between. This CDR3 comprises 15 residues. CDR1 is MNHNS and CDR2 is SASEGT in the germline V gene. CDR3 DNA: TGTGCCAGCAGTAGGGCCGGGGGTTTGAACACTGAAGCTTTCTTT. Amino acids: CASSRAGGLNTEAFF.

The J gene is TRBJ2-5, the V gene TRBV6-4; 12 bases agree with TRBD2. After removal of 8 bases from V and 4 bases from J, the junction contained 8 bases not matched to a gene. Germline CDR1 reads MRHNA; CDR2 reads SNTAGT. The CDR3 loop spans 15 amino acids. CDR3 DNA: TGTGCCAGCTCACGGACTAGCGGGGAGGCAGAGACCCAGTACTTC. Its protein product is CASSRTSGEAETQYF.

By share, this clonotype counts as medium-sized. V is TRBV7-9 and J is TRBJ1-2, with TRBD1 matching over 8 bases. The CDR3 is 15 amino acids. The germline gives CDR1 SEHNR, CDR2 FQNEAQ (reference sequence). V trimming: 5 bases; J trimming: 5 bases; junction bases outside the gene matches: 10. CDR3 coding DNA: TGTGCCAGCAGCCCCAGGAGCGACAGGGGTTATGGCTACACCTTC. Residues: CASSPRSDRGYGYTF.

The rearrangement links TRBV2 to TRBJ1-5; no clear D gene. V was cut by 5 bases and J by 4 bases, with 15 bases left in between. CDR3 length: 15 amino acids. Per the germline V gene, CDR1 is SNHLY and CDR2 is FYNNEI. CDR3 nucleotides: TGTGCCAGCAGTCATAGGACGGGATCTAATCAGCCCCAGCATTTT. Translating it yields CASSHRTGSNQPQHF.

This clonotype was counted between two and nine times. V usage is TRBV20-1 and J usage is TRBJ1-1; 12 bases align to TRBD1. Germline V gene sequence: CDR1 DFQATT, CDR2 SNEGSKA (reference sequence). Trimming at V came to 1 base and at J to 5 bases, leaving 8 bases not matched to a gene. CDR3 length: 16 residues. The CDR3, as DNA: TGCAGTGCTAGAGTCTCGGGACAGGGGGCTTGGACTGAAGCTTTCTTT. Protein sequence: CSARVSGQGAWTEAFF.

In its sample, this clonotype was seen a few times. V and J are TRBV20-1 and TRBJ1-2, with D possibly being TRBD1 (5 bases). This CDR3 is 15 amino acids long. Trimming removed 6 bases at V and 4 bases at J, with 21 bases between. Germline V gene data show CDR1 as DFQATT and CDR2 as SNEGSKA (reference sequence). CDR3 loop: CSATRPTQAIYGYTF. For the CDR3, the DNA is TGCAGTGCCACTAGGCCAACACAGGCCATCTATGGCTACACCTTC.

The genes are TRBV10-3 and TRBJ1-1, with D possibly TRBD1 on 6 matching bases. Germline CDR1 ENHRY, CDR2 SYGVKD. The CDR3 sequence is 14 residues long. V lost 5 bases, J lost 5 bases, and 15 bases lay in between. Here the CDR3 DNA reads TGTGCCATCAGTAACGGACAGCCGGGGACTGAAGCTTTCTTT. Its translation is CAISNGQPGTEAFF.

This clonotype is classed as medium-sized (0.01 to 0.1%). The chain employs TRBV20-1 and TRBJ1-2; 10 nucleotides align to TRBD1. V gave up 3 bases and J gave up 6 bases; unmatched junction bases: 4. The CDR3 extends over 13 amino acids. Germline-derived CDR1 and CDR2 are DFQATT and SNEGSKA (reference sequence). The CDR3 coding sequence is TGCAGTGCTAGTTGGACAGGGGGTCATGGCTACACCTTC. Translated, it gives CSASWTGGHGYTF.

This clonotype was seen only a few times. The chain combines TRBV7-2 with TRBJ1-1; 10 nucleotides line up with TRBD1. Germline V gives CDR1 SGHTA, CDR2 FQGNSA. J was trimmed by 3 bases and V by 3 bases; bases with no gene match: 10. The CDR3 has 17 amino acids. The DNA for the CDR3 is TGTGCCAGCAGCTTCCGGGACAGGGGTTTTCAGGACACTGAAGCTTTCTTT. This sequence encodes CASSFRDRGFQDTEAFF.